A single sample is the source of the 29 T cell receptor beta chains below, sequenced in a study of T cell responses to AZD1222 COVID-19 vaccine. The repertoire was sequenced with immunoSEQ multiplex PCR; TCRdb's copy has only in-frame clones and lacks some. In the table there are more than 60,000 clones, 83% of which are singletons. Here the sequenced sample was peripheral blood, taken 28 days after the second AZD1222 dose. The receptor set was obtained from an adult who received the AZD1222 COVID-19 vaccine.

This clone came up once. The chain is built from TRBV5-1 and TRBJ2-6; maybe TRBD1 (5 bases). The V end lost 2 bases, the J end lost 0 bases, and 12 bases lay between the germline ends. This CDR3 comprises 17 residues. Germline CDR1 SGHRS, CDR2 YFSETQ. Here the CDR3 reads CASSFDSSISGANVLTF. In DNA form, the CDR3 reads TGCGCCAGCAGCTTCGACAGTAGTATCTCTGGGGCCAACGTCCTGACTTTC.

The chain joins TRBV5-1 to TRBJ2-3; 10 bases fit TRBD2. Germline CDR1 SGHRS, CDR2 YFSETQ. V dropped 3 bases and J dropped 3; count of bases not matched to a gene: 7. CDR3 length equals 16 residues. CDR3 sequence (DNA): TGCGCCAGCAGCTCAGTAGCGGGGGGATCGACAGATACGCAGTATTTT. Its protein is CASSSVAGGSTDTQYF.

The chain couples TRBV7-3 to TRBJ2-1; D is unclear. V lost 6 bases and J lost 0, with 9 bases in between. The CDR3 loop spans 14 amino acids. CDR1 is SGHTA, CDR2 FQGTGA, per germline. The CDR3 sequence is CASSFRNSYNEQFF. CDR3 sequence (DNA): TGTGCCAGCAGTTTCAGAAACTCCTACAATGAGCAGTTCTTC.

V and J are TRBV28 and TRBJ2-7; TRBD1 matches at 11 bases. Trimming removed 5 bases from V and 6 bases from J; junction bases left unmatched: 9. CDR3 length: 15 amino acids. Germline CDR1 and CDR2: MDHEN and SYDVKM. The CDR3 reads CASSLTPGQGGEQYF. The DNA of the CDR3 is TGTGCCAGCAGTCTCACACCGGGACAGGGGGGCGAGCAGTACTTC.

The rearrangement links TRBV10-3 to TRBJ1-5; 7 nucleotides align to TRBD1. The CDR3 has 14 amino acids. The trim removed 5 bases at V and 5 bases at J, leaving 6 bases unmatched. Germline V CDR1 and CDR2: ENHRY, SYGVKD. The CDR3 reads CAISWDSRDQPQHF. The DNA for the CDR3 is TGTGCCATCAGTTGGGACAGCCGAGATCAGCCCCAGCATTTT.

This chain joins TRBV27 and TRBJ2-1; 10 nucleotides match TRBD2. Germline assignment: CDR1 MNHEY and CDR2 SMNVEV (reference sequence). V lost 2 bases and J lost 4; bases outside the gene matches: 5. CDR3 size: 16 residues. CDR3 sequence: CASSLGLAGEYNEQFF. CDR3 nucleotides: TGTGCCAGCAGTTTAGGCCTAGCGGGAGAATACAATGAGCAGTTCTTC.

The rearrangement links TRBV18 to TRBJ2-7; D tentatively fits TRBD1 or TRBD2 (5 bases each). Per germline, CDR1 KGHSH and CDR2 LQKENI. The CDR3 has 15 amino acids. V dropped 3 bases and J dropped 5 bases, with 17 bases sitting between them. CDR3 sequence (DNA): TGTGCCAGCTCACCGGTTAATGGGGGTTTAAACGAGCAGTACTTC. It encodes CASSPVNGGLNEQYF.

V usage is TRBV5-1 and J usage is TRBJ2-5; 10 positions agree with TRBD1. The CDR3 is 17 amino acids. Unmatched junction bases numbered 10, after V lost 0 bases and J lost 5 bases. The germline CDR1 and CDR2 sequences are SGHRS and YFSETQ. CDR3 region: CASSLGETGGVRETQYF. The CDR3 DNA reads as TGCGCCAGCAGCTTGGGGGAGACAGGGGGCGTACGGGAGACCCAGTACTTC.

The V call is TRBV28, the J call TRBJ2-3, with 10 bases lining up with TRBD1. J lost 5 bases, V lost 8 bases, and 13 bases had no gene match. The germline V gene has CDR1 MDHEN and CDR2 SYDVKM. This CDR3 has 16 amino acids. The CDR3 protein is CASVSPWTGGGDTQYF. As DNA, the CDR3 is TGTGCCAGCGTTAGCCCCTGGACAGGGGGAGGAGATACGCAGTATTTT.

This chain links TRBV27 with TRBJ2-7, with D maybe TRBD1 (5 bases). Trimming shortened V by 2 bases and J by 2 bases, and 19 bases separated the two germline ends. The CDR3 is 17 residues long. CDR1 is MNHEY, CDR2 SMNVEV, per germline (reference sequence). Here the CDR3 reads CASSLISGRDPPYEQYF. In nucleotides, the CDR3 is TGTGCCAGCAGTTTAATTTCGGGCAGGGATCCCCCCTACGAGCAGTACTTC.

This CDR3 reads CASSGYQTLPTRGGEQFF. CDR3 bases: TGTGCCAGCAGCGGGTATCAAACCTTACCGACCCGGGGGGGTGAGCAGTTCTTC. The chain combines TRBV7-8 with TRBJ2-1; 8 bases align to TRBD2. Germline V gives CDR1 SGHVS, CDR2 FQNEAQ. The CDR3 contains 18 residues. V gave up 5 bases and J gave up 9 bases; unmatched junction bases: 21.

The CDR3 spells CASRGQEGRGAFF. The CDR3, as DNA: TGTGCCAGCAGGGGACAGGAAGGGAGGGGAGCTTTCTTT. The J gene is TRBJ1-1, the V gene TRBV28; TRBD1 agrees at 8 bases. The CDR3 is made up of 13 amino acids. Germline assignment: CDR1 MDHEN and CDR2 SYDVKM. V dropped 6 bases and J dropped 10; count of bases not matched to a gene: 10. Full variable domain (missing parts from reference TRBV28 and TRBJ1-1): DVKVTQSSRYLVKRTGEKVFLECVQDMDHENMFWYRQDPGLGLRLIYFSYDVKMKEKGDIPEGYSVSREKKERFSLILESASTNQTSMYLCASRGQEGRGAFFGQGTRLTVV.

V and J are TRBV5-1 and TRBJ2-7; D is possibly TRBD1 (5 bases). V dropped 0 bases and J dropped 3 bases, with 13 bases sitting between them. The length of the CDR3 is 15 residues. Looked up from germline, CDR1 is SGHRS and CDR2 is YFSETQ. CDR3 amino acids: CASSLVGQDNYEQYF. For the CDR3, the DNA is TGCGCCAGCAGCTTGGTAGGCCAGGACAACTACGAGCAGTACTTC.

This clone has just a few counts. The rearrangement joins TRBV7-2 to TRBJ2-7, with TRBD1 matching 9 bases. V was clipped by 4 bases and J by 3 bases; unmatched bases: 1. CDR3 size: 13 residues. The germline V gene encodes CDR1 SGHTA and CDR2 FQGNSA. The CDR3 loop is CASSSTGGYEQYF. CDR3 DNA sequence: TGTGCCAGCAGCTCGACAGGGGGCTACGAGCAGTACTTC.

J is TRBJ2-3 and V is TRBV5-1; no definite D call. Germline-derived CDR1 and CDR2 are SGHRS and YFSETQ. V lost 4 bases, J lost 1 base, and 7 bases lay in between. The CDR3 runs 13 residues. The CDR3 here is CASSLFRTDTQYF. DNA of the CDR3: TGCGCCAGCAGCCTATTCCGCACAGATACGCAGTATTTT.

The chain couples TRBV5-6 to TRBJ1-1; D is possibly TRBD1 (6 bases). CDR1 SGHDT and CDR2 YYEEEE come from the germline V gene. With 4 bases removed from V and 2 bases from J, the gap between germline ends came to 9 bases. The CDR3 is 13 amino acids. The CDR3, as DNA: TGTGCCAGCAGCACAGGGTTAAACACTGAAGCTTTCTTT. Amino acids: CASSTGLNTEAFF.

The rearrangement links TRBV30 to TRBJ1-5; perhaps TRBD1 as D (5 bases). The CDR3 totals 17 residues. V dropped 3 bases and J dropped 2 bases, with 20 bases sitting between them. Germline loops: CDR1 GTSNPN, CDR2 SVGIG (reference sequence). CDR3 amino acids: CAWSRPGFRGGNQPQHF. In nucleotides, the CDR3 is TGTGCCTGGAGCAGACCGGGCTTCAGAGGGGGCAATCAGCCCCAGCATTTT.

The chain couples TRBV11-3 to TRBJ2-1, with 11 bases aligning to TRBD2. From germline, CDR1 is SGHNT and CDR2 YENEEA. The CDR3 is 15 residues long. The ends lost 1 base at V and 9 bases at J; junction bases unmatched: 5. CDR3 sequence: CASSLGLAGGGEQFF. The CDR3 DNA reads TGTGCCAGCAGCTTAGGGCTAGCGGGAGGTGGTGAGCAGTTCTTC.

The rearrangement links TRBV9 to TRBJ2-2; D remains ambiguous. Germline CDR1 SGDLS, CDR2 YYNGEE. V lost 0 bases and J lost 4, with 10 bases in between. The CDR3 spans 15 residues. For the CDR3, the DNA is TGTGCCAGCAGCGTAGATGGGTTAAGCACCGGGGAGCTGTTTTTT. It codes for CASSVDGLSTGELFF.

The genes are TRBV7-9 and TRBJ1-3; 8 nucleotides line up with TRBD1. V shed 3 bases and J 5 bases; nucleotides not matched to a gene: 6. Germline V CDR1 and CDR2: SEHNR, FQNEAQ (reference sequence). This CDR3 region has 15 residues. CDR3 nucleotides: TGTGCCAGCAGCTTGGGGCAGGGGGCAAGAAACACCATATATTTT. Its protein product is CASSLGQGARNTIYF.

The chain is built from TRBV7-3 and TRBJ2-3; weak D call: TRBD1 (6 bases). CDR1 is SGHTA and CDR2 is FQGTGA in the germline V gene. Trimming shortened V by 5 bases and J by 4 bases, and 10 bases separated the two germline ends. The CDR3 is made up of 13 amino acids. The CDR3 DNA follows: TGTGCCAGCAGCATACACAGGGCAGATACGCAGTATTTT. Amino acids: CASSIHRADTQYF.

V gene TRBV7-8 combines with J gene TRBJ1-5; D call uncertain. CDR1 is SGHVS, CDR2 FQNEAQ, per germline. V lost 0 bases to trimming and J lost 4 bases, with 13 bases between them. CDR3 length equals 16 residues. The CDR3 nucleotides are TGTGCCAGCAGCTTAGCACCACAGCTACCTAATCAGCCCCAGCATTTT. It codes for CASSLAPQLPNQPQHF.

This clone has just a few counts. The chain recombines TRBV2 with TRBJ2-7, with 9 bases identical to TRBD1. The germline CDR1 and CDR2 sequences are SNHLY and FYNNEI. The CDR3 runs 15 residues. V was clipped by 10 bases and J by 6 bases; unmatched bases: 16. CDR3 protein: CANSPRGQGDREQYF. The CDR3 region has the DNA TGTGCCAATTCCCCCAGGGGACAGGGAGACCGCGAGCAGTACTTC.

CDR3 bases: TGTGCCAGCAGCTCTACTTTCGCGCCTTACGAGCAGTTCTTC. This codes for CASSSTFAPYEQFF. This chain uses TRBV7-3 with TRBJ2-1; D gene unclear. Germline V gives CDR1 SGHTA, CDR2 FQGTGA. The CDR3 has 14 residues. The V and J ends lost 4 bases and 10 bases respectively, with 17 bases between them. The complete variable domain, with remaining parts taken from reference TRBV7-3 and TRBJ2-1, reads GAGVSQTPSNKVTEKGKYVELRCDPISGHTALYWYRQSLGQGPEFLIYFQGTGAADDSGLPNDRFFAVRPEGSVSTLKIQRTERGDSAVYLCASSSTFAPYEQFFGPGTRLTVL.

V and J are TRBV19 and TRBJ1-4; D unclear. The germline CDR1 and CDR2 sequences are LNHDA and SQIVND (reference sequence). Trimming left V 6 bases short and J 4 bases short, with 12 bases between. The CDR3 length is 14 residues. The CDR3 protein is CASRRAVNNEKLFF. The CDR3 DNA follows: TGTGCCAGTAGAAGGGCCGTTAATAATGAAAAACTGTTTTTT.

V gene TRBV5-4 combines with J gene TRBJ1-2; maybe TRBD1 (5 bases). The ends were cut back, 5 bases at V and 4 bases at J, with 12 bases in the middle. Germline CDR1 SGHNT, CDR2 YYREEE (reference sequence). This CDR3 region has 13 residues. CDR3 amino acids: CASRGTGGYGYTF. The CDR3 region has the DNA TGTGCCAGCAGAGGTACAGGCGGCTATGGCTACACCTTC.

The chain joins TRBV28 to TRBJ2-7; D is perhaps TRBD1 (5 bases). This CDR3 spans 14 amino acids. The V gene lost 5 bases and the J gene lost 4 bases, with 15 bases spanning the gap. Germline V lookup: CDR1 MDHEN, CDR2 SYDVKM. This CDR3 reads CASSPPGLGYEQYF. CDR3 DNA: TGTGCCAGCAGTCCCCCAGGGTTGGGGTACGAGCAGTACTTC. The full variable domain, in which reference TRBV28 and TRBJ2-7 provide the parts outside the CDR3, is DVKVTQSSRYLVKRTGEKVFLECVQDMDHENMFWYRQDPGLGLRLIYFSYDVKMKEKGDIPEGYSVSREKKERFSLILESASTNQTSMYLCASSPPGLGYEQYFGPGTRLTVT.

The CDR3 spells CASSVRLAGVNEQFF. CDR3 sequence (DNA): TGTGCCAGCAGTGTGAGACTAGCGGGAGTTAATGAGCAGTTCTTC. V gene TRBV2 combines with J gene TRBJ2-1, with 12 bases identical to TRBD2. This CDR3 comprises 15 residues. Germline V gene sequence: CDR1 SNHLY, CDR2 FYNNEI. Germline trimming cut 4 bases from V and 7 bases from J; bases unmatched to any gene: 5.

This chain uses TRBV11-3 with TRBJ1-3; 7 nucleotides match TRBD1. CDR3 size: 20 residues. After removal of 6 bases from V and 0 bases from J, the junction contained 20 bases not matched to a gene. Germline-derived CDR1 and CDR2 are SGHNT and YENEEA. The CDR3 spells CASSYVPYRDSINSGNTIYF. CDR3 sequence (DNA): TGTGCCAGCAGTTATGTCCCGTATAGGGACAGCATCAACTCTGGAAACACCATATATTTT. The entire variable domain, with the rest obtained from reference TRBV11-3 and TRBJ1-3, is as follows: EAGVVQSPRYKIIEKKQPVAFWCNPISGHNTLYWYLQNLGQGPELLIRYENEEAVDDSQLPKDRFSAERLKGVDSTLKIQPAELGDSAVYLCASSYVPYRDSINSGNTIYFGEGSWLTVV.